What follows are 6 T cell receptor beta chains derived from one specimen sequenced in a study of control samples from healthy donors and cancer patients. Profiling relied on immunoSEQ multiplex PCR, and the TCRdb table lists in-frame clones only, not all of them. The data show 170,000 or so clones, about 91% seen once. Sequencing was performed on blood. Receptor source: a woman between 40 and 55 years old in good health.

The V call is TRBV6-5, the J call TRBJ1-1; D is unclear. Per the germline V gene, CDR1 is MNHEY and CDR2 is SVGAGI. The V end was cut by 8 bases, the J end by 6 bases, with 13 bases between. CDR3 size: 12 residues. CDR3 region: CASRWEGAEAFF. As DNA, the CDR3 is TGTGCCAGCCGGTGGGAGGGCGCTGAAGCTTTCTTT.

The chain combines TRBV7-9 with TRBJ1-3; weak D call: TRBD1 (5 bases). The V gene's germline CDR1 is SEHNR and CDR2 FQNEAQ (reference sequence). V lost 5 bases, J lost 0 bases, and 14 bases lay in between. The CDR3 loop spans 16 amino acids. CDR3 coding DNA: TGTGCCAGCAGCCCTGCGGGACTCCGCTCTGGAAACACCATATATTTT. Encoded protein: CASSPAGLRSGNTIYF. Looking up the rest from reference TRBV7-9 and TRBJ1-3 gives the full variable domain: DTGVSQNPRHKITKRGQNVTFRCDPISEHNRLYWYRQTLGQGPEFLTYFQNEAQLEKSRLLSDRFSAERPKGSFSTLEIQRTEQGDSAMYLCASSPAGLRSGNTIYFGEGSWLTVV.

This clone was seen more than once but under ten times. The rearrangement links TRBV5-1 to TRBJ2-1, with TRBD2 as a possible D gene (5 bases). CDR3 size: 13 residues. V shed 4 bases and J shed 10 bases, with 15 bases lying between them. Germline V CDR1 and CDR2: SGHRS, YFSETQ. In DNA, the CDR3 is TGCGCCAGCAGCCATCTCTTGACGGGAGAGCAGTTCTTC. Protein: CASSHLLTGEQFF.

J is TRBJ1-1 and V is TRBV6-6; the D gene is possibly TRBD1 (5 bases). The germline V gene has CDR1 MNHNY and CDR2 SVGAGI (reference sequence). This CDR3 has 14 amino acids. The V end was cut by 2 bases, the J end by 1 base, with 8 bases between. The CDR3 region is CASSYGQGNTEAFF. The CDR3 coding sequence is TGTGCCAGCAGTTACGGGCAGGGGAACACTGAAGCTTTCTTT.

The V call is TRBV10-3, the J call TRBJ1-2; 8 positions match TRBD1. The CDR3 runs 14 residues. Unmatched junction bases numbered 5, after V lost 3 bases and J lost 5 bases. Germline V gene data show CDR1 as ENHRY and CDR2 as SYGVKD. CDR3 nucleotide sequence: TGTGCCATCAGTGACTCCCAGGGGGCTTATGGCTACACCTTC. As protein: CAISDSQGAYGYTF.

V usage is TRBV27 and J usage is TRBJ2-5; 9 bases align to TRBD2. CDR1 and CDR2 from the germline V gene are MNHEY and SMNVEV (reference sequence). J was trimmed by 1 base and V by 2 bases; bases with no gene match: 2. This CDR3 is 15 amino acids long. CDR3 residues: CASSLGSGGQETQYF. Written as DNA, the CDR3 is TGTGCCAGCAGTTTAGGTAGCGGGGGCCAAGAGACCCAGTACTTC.